The 27 T cell receptor beta chains below all came from one sample that was sequenced in a study of sequential checkpoint blockade in melanoma. As for treatment: randomized to nivolumab then ipilimumab (arm A) or the reverse (arm B). Sequenced by immunoSEQ multiplex PCR; TCRdb stores in-frame clones only, minus some. The sample records 4,500 to 6,000 clones, about a third being singletons. This material consisted of tumor tissue (inferred from file names), taken from a patient given nivolumab and ipilimumab in sequence. Every receptor here comes from a human donor with melanoma.

This chain uses TRBV5-1 with TRBJ2-7, with D tentatively TRBD2 (6 bases). V was clipped by 4 bases and J by 5 bases, with 19 bases between them. The CDR3 length is 15 residues. CDR1 and CDR2 from the germline V gene are SGHRS and YFSETQ. This CDR3 reads CASSQAGTVLNEQYF. The CDR3 nucleotides are TGCGCCAGCAGCCAAGCCGGGACTGTACTGAACGAGCAGTACTTC. Complete variable domain (other parts from reference TRBV5-1 and TRBJ2-7): KAGVTQTPRYLIKTRGQQVTLSCSPISGHRSVSWYQQTPGQGLQFLFEYFSETQRNKGNFPGRFSGRQFSNSRSEMNVSTLELGDSALYLCASSQAGTVLNEQYFGPGTRLTVT.

The rearrangement joins TRBV4-1 to TRBJ2-1, with 12 bases that match TRBD2. This CDR3 contains 20 residues. Germline V CDR1 and CDR2: MGHRA, YSYEKL. V lost 1 base, J lost 0 bases, and 10 bases stayed unmatched. CDR3 DNA: TGCGCCAGCAGCCAAGCGGAAGGGACTAGCGGGTGGAGCTCCTACAATGAGCAGTTCTTC. The encoded protein is CASSQAEGTSGWSSYNEQFF.

About this clone: One junction end disagrees with the germline gene, perhaps due to a read error. The chain has TRBV9 and TRBJ1-2; 8 nucleotides agree with TRBD1. The CDR3 totals 13 residues. CDR1 SGDLS and CDR2 YYNGEE come from the germline V gene. The CDR3 DNA reads as TGTGCCAGCAGTGGGGACAGGCGGCCCGTACTACTCTTC. This sequence encodes CASSGDRRPVLLF.

This clone was observed a handful of times. The rearrangement uses TRBV11-3 and TRBJ2-7; 7 nucleotides align to TRBD1. CDR1 SGHNT and CDR2 YENEEA come from the germline V gene. CDR3 length: 16 amino acids. V gave up 5 bases and J gave up 0 bases; unmatched junction bases: 10. CDR3 sequence reads: CASSDTRQGSSYEQYF. Here the CDR3 DNA reads TGTGCCAGCAGCGACACCCGACAGGGTAGCTCCTACGAGCAGTACTTC. The variable domain in full, with the rest retrieved from reference TRBV11-3 and TRBJ2-7, is EAGVVQSPRYKIIEKKQPVAFWCNPISGHNTLYWYLQNLGQGPELLIRYENEEAVDDSQLPKDRFSAERLKGVDSTLKIQPAELGDSAVYLCASSDTRQGSSYEQYFGPGTRLTVT.

J is TRBJ1-4 and V is TRBV19; D is ambiguous. Trimming removed 6 bases from V and 3 bases from J, with 11 bases in between. There are 14 residues in the CDR3. Germline V CDR1 and CDR2: LNHDA, SQIVND (reference sequence). Here the CDR3 DNA reads TGTGCCAGTAGGCGGACCATGGCTAATGAAAAACTGTTTTTT. Its protein product is CASRRTMANEKLFF.

The CDR3 reads CASSLELAGESEQFF. CDR3 DNA sequence: TGCGCCAGCAGCTTGGAGCTAGCGGGAGAAAGCGAGCAGTTCTTC. This chain joins TRBV5-1 and TRBJ2-1; 10 bases are a match to TRBD2. V was clipped by 0 bases and J by 10 bases; unmatched bases: 7. This CDR3 has 15 amino acids. The germline V gene encodes CDR1 SGHRS and CDR2 YFSETQ.

In its sample, this clone is medium-sized. This chain connects TRBV11-3 to TRBJ2-7; D is unresolved. The ends were cut back, 1 base at V and 1 base at J, with 11 bases in the middle. The CDR3 totals 15 residues. Germline V gene data show CDR1 as SGHNT and CDR2 as YENEEA. CDR3 sequence (DNA): TGTGCCAGCAGCTTAGGGGATGGGCTTTCCTACGAGCAGTACTTC. Its protein is CASSLGDGLSYEQYF.

The chain employs TRBV28 and TRBJ2-7; 10 bases align to TRBD2. CDR3 length equals 12 residues. Germline-derived CDR1 and CDR2 are MDHEN and SYDVKM. The V and J ends lost 11 bases and 3 bases, in that order; junction bases with no gene match: 4. The CDR3, as DNA: TGTGCCTGCAAGCGGGGGGGCTACGAGCAGTACTTC. Translating gives CACKRGGYEQYF.

V and J are TRBV11-3 and TRBJ2-1; D possibly uses TRBD1 or TRBD2 (5 bases each). Germline CDR1 SGHNT, CDR2 YENEEA. This CDR3 spans 16 amino acids. The V end lost 4 bases, the J end lost 0 bases, and 13 bases lay between the germline ends. CDR3 DNA sequence: TGTGCCAGCAGCTACCCCGGGGCCAGCTCCTACAATGAGCAGTTCTTC. Translation gives CASSYPGASSYNEQFF.

This clone was detected only once. The chain links TRBV18 to TRBJ1-5, with 7 positions matching TRBD1. Trimming at V came to 1 base and at J to 1 base, leaving 7 bases not matched to a gene. Germline V gene data show CDR1 as KGHSH and CDR2 as LQKENI. The CDR3 loop spans 17 amino acids. The CDR3 coding sequence is TGTGCCAGCTCACCACAGAAGGGGGCGGGGAGCAATCAGCCCCAGCATTTT. Protein sequence: CASSPQKGAGSNQPQHF.

The chain combines TRBV18 with TRBJ2-7; either TRBD1 or TRBD2 may supply D (5 bases each). This CDR3 comprises 12 residues. V lost 3 bases, J lost 8 bases, and 11 bases lay in between. From germline, CDR1 is KGHSH and CDR2 LQKENI. CDR3 bases: TGTGCCAGCTCACCGTCGGGGCAAAAGCAGTACTTC. Its protein is CASSPSGQKQYF. The entire variable domain, with the rest obtained from reference TRBV18 and TRBJ2-7, is as follows: NAGVMQNPRHLVRRRGQEARLRCSPMKGHSHVYWYRQLPEEGLKFMVYLQKENIIDESGMPKERFSAEFPKEGPSILRIQQVVRGDSAAYFCASSPSGQKQYFGPGTRLTVT.

The CDR3 region has the DNA TGTGCCAGCAGCCAAGGTTTTGGGCTGAGCGGGACTTACGAGCAGTACTTC. Amino acid sequence: CASSQGFGLSGTYEQYF. The rearrangement uses TRBV14 and TRBJ2-7; TRBD2 agrees at 7 bases. The J segment lost 4 bases and the V segment lost 1 base, leaving 13 bases of the junction unmatched. From germline, CDR1 is SGHDN and CDR2 FVKESK. The CDR3 loop spans 17 amino acids.

This clone was observed a handful of times. The chain links TRBV9 to TRBJ2-7; no clear D gene. The CDR3 spans 18 residues. V was shortened by 0 bases and J by 7 bases, with 26 bases between the two germline ends. Germline V gene data show CDR1 as SGDLS and CDR2 as YYNGEE. CDR3 sequence reads: CASSVGPPGLAAQVEQYF. CDR3 coding DNA: TGTGCCAGCAGCGTAGGCCCACCCGGCCTCGCGGCCCAAGTGGAGCAGTACTTC.

This rearrangement joins TRBV18 to TRBJ1-4; D perhaps matches TRBD1 (5 bases). Trimming took off 4 bases at V and 0 bases at J, with 12 bases between the two ends. CDR1 is KGHSH, CDR2 LQKENI, per germline. This CDR3 contains 16 residues. This CDR3 reads CASSLRSTATNEKLFF. The CDR3 DNA sequence: TGTGCCAGCTCACTTAGGTCGACAGCAACTAATGAAAAACTGTTTTTT. The whole variable domain, remainder taken from reference TRBV18 and TRBJ1-4, is NAGVMQNPRHLVRRRGQEARLRCSPMKGHSHVYWYRQLPEEGLKFMVYLQKENIIDESGMPKERFSAEFPKEGPSILRIQQVVRGDSAAYFCASSLRSTATNEKLFFGSGTQLSVL.

The V gene is TRBV28, the J gene TRBJ2-1, with TRBD1 matching over 9 bases. Looked up from germline, CDR1 is MDHEN and CDR2 is SYDVKM. The CDR3 sequence is 13 residues long. V was pared by 6 bases and J by 8 bases, with 5 bases of the junction left unmatched. Written as DNA, the CDR3 is TGTGCCAGCAGGACAACAGGGGGCGATGAGCAGTTCTTC. Encoded protein: CASRTTGGDEQFF.

This chain connects TRBV9 to TRBJ1-1; D might be TRBD1 (5 bases). This CDR3 has 13 amino acids. Germline CDR1 reads SGDLS; CDR2 reads YYNGEE. V was trimmed by 0 bases and J by 8 bases, leaving 11 bases between them. Written as DNA, the CDR3 is TGTGCCAGCAGCGTAGGGCCCTCAGGGGAAGCTTTCTTT. Its translation: CASSVGPSGEAFF.

Relative to its sample, this clone is medium-sized. The chain recombines TRBV11-3 with TRBJ2-1; TRBD2 aligns across 7 bases. V dropped 3 bases and J dropped 2; count of bases not matched to a gene: 4. CDR3 length equals 15 residues. The germline CDR1 and CDR2 sequences are SGHNT and YENEEA. This CDR3 is CASSLHAGAYNEQFF. The CDR3 DNA sequence: TGTGCCAGCAGCTTGCACGCGGGGGCCTACAATGAGCAGTTCTTC.

This clone was counted a few times. DNA for the CDR3: TGTGCCAGCAGTGCCCGGGGAGCGGGGGGAGAGACCCAGTACTTC. Translation gives CASSARGAGGETQYF. This rearrangement joins TRBV6-8 to TRBJ2-5; 9 nucleotides line up with TRBD2. Trimming cost V 5 bases and J 4 bases; bases outside gene matches: 8. The CDR3 is made up of 15 amino acids. Germline V gives CDR1 MNHGY, CDR2 SAAAGT.

The chain joins TRBV10-3 to TRBJ1-2; 10 positions agree with TRBD1. V trimming: 0 bases; J trimming: 8 bases; junction bases outside the gene matches: 0. The CDR3 has 13 residues. Germline lookup yields CDR1 ENHRY and CDR2 SYGVKD. Here the CDR3 DNA reads TGTGCCATCAGTGAGTCGACAGGGGGCGGCTACACCTTC. Translation: CAISESTGGGYTF.

This clone was observed a handful of times. The genes are TRBV6-8 and TRBJ2-3, with D tentatively TRBD2 (6 bases). CDR3 length equals 16 residues. CDR1 MNHGY and CDR2 SAAAGT come from the germline V gene. Trimming took off 5 bases at V and 2 bases at J, with 17 bases between the two ends. CDR3 coding DNA: TGTGCCAGCAGTGACCGACTAGTTTCCTCCACAGATACGCAGTATTTT. It translates to CASSDRLVSSTDTQYF.

The genes are TRBV28 and TRBJ1-3; D remains unclear. Per germline, CDR1 MDHEN and CDR2 SYDVKM. Trimming shortened V by 3 bases and J by 0 bases, and 9 bases separated the two germline ends. This CDR3 has 15 residues. CDR3 in amino acids: CASSLQSSSGNTIYF. The CDR3 nucleotides are TGTGCCAGCAGTTTGCAGAGTAGCTCTGGAAACACCATATATTTT.

The chain links TRBV6-9 to TRBJ2-2, with D perhaps matching TRBD2 (6 bases). Trimming left V 11 bases short and J 5 bases short, with 9 bases between. Germline V gene sequence: CDR1 MNHGY, CDR2 SVAAGI. CDR3 length: 11 amino acids. This CDR3 reads CAARGTGELFF. DNA of the CDR3: TGTGCCGCCCGGGGGACCGGGGAGCTGTTTTTT.

The chain has TRBV6-8 and TRBJ2-2, with 8 bases matching TRBD2. J lost 2 bases, V lost 10 bases, and 3 bases had no gene match. The CDR3 has 13 amino acids. From germline, CDR1 is MNHGY and CDR2 SAAAGT. CDR3 nucleotides: TGTGCCAACCGGGGGGGCAACACCGGGGAGCTGTTTTTT. Protein product: CANRGGNTGELFF.

This clone was found a few times. The chain's CDR3 is CASSYSGRGDYGYTF. DNA of the CDR3: TGTGCCAGCAGTTACTCTGGAAGGGGGGACTATGGCTACACCTTC. The chain combines TRBV6-8 with TRBJ1-2; maybe TRBD1 (6 bases). This CDR3 contains 15 residues. The germline V gene has CDR1 MNHGY and CDR2 SAAAGT. The ends were cut back, 0 bases at V and 3 bases at J, with 11 bases in the middle.

This clone is medium-sized (0.01 to 0.1%) by share. The chain joins TRBV11-3 to TRBJ2-7; D possibly corresponds to TRBD1 (6 bases). The CDR3 loop spans 14 amino acids. Trimming left V 3 bases short and J 5 bases short, with 14 bases between. Looked up from germline, CDR1 is SGHNT and CDR2 is YENEEA. The CDR3 DNA follows: TGTGCCAGCAGCTTCATGGGGGCGAGCCACGAGCAGTACTTC. Protein sequence: CASSFMGASHEQYF.

The V and J genes are TRBV6-8 and TRBJ2-2; 7 nucleotides line up with TRBD2. The V gene's germline CDR1 is MNHGY and CDR2 SAAAGT. J lost 2 bases, V lost 7 bases, and 10 bases had no gene match. The CDR3 length is 16 residues. In DNA form, the CDR3 reads TGTGCCAGCACCGCGGGGCTAGCGGTTAACACCGGGGAGCTGTTTTTT. It translates to CASTAGLAVNTGELFF.

This clone was seen a few times. The chain's CDR3 is CASSLGLGTDTQYF. Here the CDR3 DNA reads TGTGCCAGCAGCTTAGGCCTTGGAACAGATACGCAGTATTTT. This sequence joins TRBV7-5 and TRBJ2-3. TRBV7-5 corresponds to a pseudogene. The CDR3 has 14 amino acids.